The rows below give T cell receptor beta chains drawn from one sample of a study of shared clonotypes between healthy human individuals. Method: immunoSEQ multiplex PCR; TCRdb's copy keeps in-frame clones and lacks some. The sample holds about 730,000 clones, just under 75% seen once. Sequencing was performed on memory CD4+ T cells sorted from blood. Receptors originate from a woman aged 30 to 39 in good health. Each CDR3 is given with its conserved first and last residue. Fields, in order: clone size, V gene, D gene, J gene, CDR3 DNA, CDR3 protein. The D gene is left open where the match is weak. The size of a clone is reported for some rows only, either as once, few or many, or as a class for expanded clones.

clone_size: once
v_call: TRBV18
d_call: .
j_call: TRBJ2-5
cdr3_nt: TGTGCCAGCTCACCAGGGGGCGAAAAGACCCAGTACTTC
cdr3_aa: CASSPGGEKTQYF

clone_size: .
v_call: TRBV18
d_call: TRBD2
j_call: TRBJ2-1
cdr3_nt: TGTGCCAGCTCACCAGCTAGCGGGCGGAGCTCCTACAATGAGCAGTTCTTC
cdr3_aa: CASSPASGRSSYNEQFF

clone_size: .
v_call: TRBV27
d_call: .
j_call: TRBJ2-2
cdr3_nt: TGTGCCAGCAGTGTAACTAGCCCCGGGGAGCTGTTTTTT
cdr3_aa: CASSVTSPGELFF

clone_size: .
v_call: TRBV28
d_call: .
j_call: TRBJ2-7
cdr3_nt: TGTGCCAGCAGTCACGGGGGCGGCCAGTCCTACGAGCAGTACTTC
cdr3_aa: CASSHGGGQSYEQYF

clone_size: .
v_call: TRBV18
d_call: TRBD2
j_call: TRBJ2-1
cdr3_nt: TGTGCCAGCTCACCACCTAGCGGGAGCGGGCAGTTCTTC
cdr3_aa: CASSPPSGSGQFF

clone_size: .
v_call: TRBV11-2
d_call: .
j_call: TRBJ2-1
cdr3_nt: TGTGCCAGCAGCTTAGGTAGGGATCTCAACTGGTTCTTC
cdr3_aa: CASSLGRDLNWFF

clone_size: .
v_call: TRBV28
d_call: .
j_call: TRBJ2-4
cdr3_nt: TGTGCCAGCAGTTTATCCCTAGGTAGTCTGGCCAAAAACATTCAGTACTTC
cdr3_aa: CASSLSLGSLAKNIQYF

clone_size: once
v_call: TRBV29-1
d_call: .
j_call: TRBJ2-1
cdr3_nt: TGCAGCGCGGGACGGGGTAGCCGTGGGAATGAGCAGTTCTTC
cdr3_aa: CSAGRGSRGNEQFF

clone_size: .
v_call: TRBV28
d_call: .
j_call: TRBJ2-6
cdr3_nt: TGTGCCGCCTGCGGGCAGGTGAGCTCTGGGGCCAACGTCCTGACTTTC
cdr3_aa: CAACGQVSSGANVLTF

clone_size: .
v_call: TRBV5-6
d_call: TRBD1
j_call: TRBJ1-1
cdr3_nt: TGTGCCAGCAGCTGGACCGGGACAGGGGGACAGAACACTGAAGCTTTCTTT
cdr3_aa: CASSWTGTGGQNTEAFF

clone_size: few
v_call: TRBV7-9
d_call: .
j_call: TRBJ1-2
cdr3_nt: TGTGCCAGCAGCTTTGGGACTTGGGATGGCTACACCTTC
cdr3_aa: CASSFGTWDGYTF

clone_size: many
v_call: TRBV19
d_call: TRBD1
j_call: TRBJ1-1
cdr3_nt: TGTGCCAGTAGTAGAGGACAGGGGGCACGGACTGAAGCTTTCTTT
cdr3_aa: CASSRGQGARTEAFF

clone_size: .
v_call: TRBV23-1
d_call: .
j_call: TRBJ1-3
cdr3_nt: TGCGCCAGCAGTCAAGTTAGAGGGATGGGAAACACCATATATTTT
cdr3_aa: CASSQVRGMGNTIYF

clone_size: .
v_call: TRBV6-5
d_call: .
j_call: TRBJ1-2
cdr3_nt: TGTGCCAGCAGTTTACAGGAAAGTTCTATCTATGGCTACACCTTC
cdr3_aa: CASSLQESSIYGYTF

clone_size: few
v_call: TRBV10-3
d_call: .
j_call: TRBJ1-1
cdr3_nt: TGTGCCATCAGCACGGGGGTTACAGGGTGGGACACTGAAGCTTTCTTT
cdr3_aa: CAISTGVTGWDTEAFF

clone_size: .
v_call: TRBV28
d_call: .
j_call: TRBJ2-3
cdr3_nt: TGTGCCAGCAGTGGAACGGACGAAGTAGCAGATACGCAGTATTTT
cdr3_aa: CASSGTDEVADTQYF